The 7 T cell receptor beta chains given below trace back to one sample, sequenced in a study of technical replicates of blood from a few donors. TCRdb keeps only in-frame clones here, not all; method: immunoSEQ multiplex PCR. The sample has 80,000 to 90,000 clones; just under 95% are singletons. The sample consisted of T cells isolated from PBMCs. The receptor source for this set is a human donor in good health.

The gene calls are TRBV2 and TRBJ2-7, with 7 bases lining up with TRBD2. V shed 5 bases and J 4 bases; nucleotides not matched to a gene: 11. CDR1 SNHLY and CDR2 FYNNEI come from the germline V gene. This CDR3 has 15 amino acids. CDR3 bases: TGTGCCAGCAGTCCCTCGGGAGGAGGGTTGTACGAGCAGTACTTC. It codes for CASSPSGGGLYEQYF. Full variable domain (remainder filled in from reference TRBV2 and TRBJ2-7): EPEVTQTPSHQVTQMGQEVILRCVPISNHLYFYWYRQILGQKVEFLVSFYNNEISEKSEIFDDQFSVERPDGSNFTLKIRSTKLEDSAMYFCASSPSGGGLYEQYFGPGTRLTVT.

The J gene is TRBJ2-5, the V gene TRBV10-1, with D perhaps TRBD1 (5 bases). CDR3 length: 14 residues. V was cut by 2 bases and J by 5 bases, with 12 bases left in between. Germline V gives CDR1 WNHNN, CDR2 SYGVQD (reference sequence). This chain's CDR3 is CASSEVRVRETQYF. The CDR3 coding sequence is TGCGCCAGCAGTGAGGTCAGGGTTCGGGAGACCCAGTACTTC.

The chain has TRBV5-1 and TRBJ1-1; D is perhaps TRBD1 (6 bases). V was cut by 0 bases and J by 10 bases, with 10 bases left in between. Per germline, CDR1 SGHRS and CDR2 YFSETQ. The CDR3 covers 12 residues. The CDR3 protein is CASSLEGEGAFF. CDR3 nucleotides: TGCGCCAGCAGCTTGGAGGGGGAAGGAGCTTTCTTT.

This rearrangement joins TRBV5-1 to TRBJ1-1; D ambiguous. V was shortened by 5 bases and J by 5 bases, with 16 bases between the two germline ends. The CDR3 totals 14 residues. Germline assignment: CDR1 SGHRS and CDR2 YFSETQ. DNA of the CDR3: TGCGCCAGCAGTTCCGACACCCCATGGACTGAAGCTTTCTTT. Protein sequence: CASSSDTPWTEAFF.

The chain couples TRBV10-3 to TRBJ2-1; a possible D gene is TRBD2 (5 bases). Germline V gene data show CDR1 as ENHRY and CDR2 as SYGVKD. The germline V and J ends were trimmed by 3 bases and 2 bases, with 17 bases remaining between them. This CDR3 has 17 residues. The CDR3 DNA reads TGTGCCATCAGTGATGTCTCATGGGGAGAAACCTACAATGAGCAGTTCTTC. This sequence encodes CAISDVSWGETYNEQFF.

CDR3 loop: CAAEGRTSAHREQFF. DNA for the CDR3: TGTGCCGCCGAAGGGAGGACTAGCGCCCATAGAGAGCAGTTCTTC. The chain carries TRBV6-4 and TRBJ2-1, with 9 bases identical to TRBD2. The germline V gene has CDR1 MRHNA and CDR2 SNTAGT. The CDR3 spans 15 residues. Trimming removed 11 bases from V and 10 bases from J; junction bases left unmatched: 18.

The CDR3 loop reads CASEGTGIKNDGYTF. CDR3 nucleotides: TGTGCTAGTGAGGGGACAGGTATAAAAAATGATGGCTACACCTTC. V is TRBV12-5 and J is TRBJ1-2; 8 bases line up with TRBD1. The V gene's germline CDR1 is LGHNT and CDR2 FRNRAP. This CDR3 is 15 amino acids long. V dropped 7 bases and J dropped 6; count of bases not matched to a gene: 13.